This T cell receptor (beta chain) stems from a study of cytomegalovirus exposure and HLA in healthy donors. Findings and caveats of the study: A later analysis showed that HLA-associated TCR beta chains had undergone more clonal expansion than equally common others. Most TCR sequences showed up rarely, but some public TCRs showed up in many donors. A later analysis reportedly found fewer N-insertions in an Asian-associated ancestry cluster than the roughly 670-donor mean. Exclusion as indistinguishable affected some V segments, including TRBV6-2 and TRBV6-3.

Researchers ran the PCR with 60 Vbeta and 13 Jbeta primers. The repertoire was sequenced with immunoSEQ multiplex PCR; TCRdb's copy has only in-frame clones and lacks some. The table records about 34,000 clones, around nine tenths of them present only once. Germline V gene lookup returns CDR1 LGHNA and CDR2 YNFKEQ. Losses at the gene ends were 0 bases for V and 4 bases for J; bases not matched to a gene: 6. This CDR3 is 16 amino acids long. Note on this clone: As yet, its antigen is unknown.

J is TRBJ1-2 and V is TRBV4-2; 9 nucleotides agree with TRBD1. The receptor's source is a boy aged 10-17 years in good health and CMV-seronegative. The sequenced sample was PBMCs. The CDR3: CASSQERGTGPYGYTF. CDR3 DNA: TGTGCCAGCAGCCAAGAACGAGGGACAGGGCCCTATGGCTACACCTTC.